A selection of T cell receptor beta chains follows, all from one sample in a study of blood T cell repertoires in COVID-19. The method was immunoSEQ multiplex PCR; TCRdb's version includes in-frame clones alone and lacks a portion of them. This table holds under 150,000 clones, approximately 80% found once. Input material: peripheral blood. Source of these receptors: a man aged 40-49 years with active or convalescent COVID-19. The CDR3 runs from the conserved cysteine through the conserved F or W. The D gene is left open where the match is weak. Rows may omit the clone size; those that give it use once, few, many or a size class.

>TRBV30|NA|once|TRBJ1-1
CAWNRGGVGTEAFF
TGTGCCTGGAACCGGGGCGGGGTGGGCACTGAAGCTTTCTTT
>TRBV3-1/TRBV3-2|TRBD1|NA|TRBJ1-4
CASSGDSSYEKLFF
TGTGCCAGCAGCGGGGACAGCTCCTATGAAAAACTGTTTTTT
>TRBV3-1/TRBV3-2|NA|once|TRBJ2-7
CASTQGSGEQYF
TGTGCCAGCACCCAGGGTTCGGGCGAGCAGTACTTC
>TRBV5-6|TRBD1|NA|TRBJ1-6
CASSLWAGGNNSPLHF
TGTGCCAGCAGCTTGTGGGCAGGGGGGAATAATTCACCCCTCCACTTT
>TRBV15|NA|NA|TRBJ1-1
CATSRPGQGMNTEAFF
TGTGCCACCAGCAGGCCGGGACAAGGCATGAACACTGAAGCTTTCTTT
>TRBV7-3|NA|NA|TRBJ1-1
CASSLKRGNTAFF
TGTGCCAGCAGCTTAAAGCGGGGGAATACAGCTTTCTTT
>TRBV7-9|NA|NA|TRBJ2-3
CASNAGASTDTQYF
TGTGCCAGCAACGCGGGGGCCAGCACAGATACGCAGTATTTT
>TRBV18|NA|NA|TRBJ1-4
CASSPKSAGSATNEKLFF
TGTGCCAGCTCACCAAAGTCGGCAGGAAGTGCAACTAATGAAAAACTGTTTTTT
>TRBV2|NA|NA|TRBJ2-7
CASSQAGTYEQYF
TGTGCCAGCAGTCAGGCCGGAACCTACGAGCAGTACTTC
>TRBV27|NA|NA|TRBJ2-2
CASSLAGKNTGELFF
TGTGCCAGCAGTTTAGCCGGGAAGAACACCGGGGAGCTGTTTTTT
>TRBV7-3|NA|NA|TRBJ2-7
CASSLTERGLHEQYF
TGTGCCAGCAGCTTGACAGAGAGGGGACTCCACGAGCAGTACTTC
>TRBV11-2|TRBD2|NA|TRBJ2-4
CASIAISGRKQNIQYF
TGTGCCAGCATCGCAATCTCCGGGAGGAAGCAAAACATTCAGTACTTC
>TRBV27|TRBD1|NA|TRBJ1-2
CASSPSNDRGNGYTF
TGTGCCAGCAGTCCCTCCAACGACAGGGGGAATGGCTACACCTTC
>TRBV7-9|NA|NA|TRBJ1-2
CASRVTGNYGYTF
TGTGCCAGCAGAGTGACAGGAAACTATGGCTACACCTTC
>TRBV5-5|NA|NA|TRBJ2-5
CASSLTGYRSQYF
TGTGCCAGCAGCTTGACAGGGTATCGGTCCCAGTACTTC
>TRBV11-2|NA|NA|TRBJ2-7
CASSFAGSSYEQYF
TGTGCCAGCAGCTTCGCCGGGAGCTCCTACGAGCAGTACTTC
>TRBV9|NA|few|TRBJ1-6
CASSVAGGTNSPLHF
TGTGCCAGCAGCGTAGCTGGAGGTACCAATTCACCCCTCCACTTT
>TRBV9|NA|NA|TRBJ2-1
CASSVEEGRGVFRSYNEQFF
TGTGCCAGCAGCGTAGAGGAAGGTAGGGGTGTTTTTAGGTCCTACAATGAGCAGTTCTTC
>TRBV18|TRBD1|NA|TRBJ1-3
CASSDRESSGNTIYF
TGTGCCAGCTCAGACAGGGAGAGCTCTGGAAACACCATATATTTT
>TRBV3-1/TRBV3-2|NA|NA|TRBJ1-1
CASSQDGAGKNTEAFF
TGTGCCAGCAGCCAAGATGGGGCAGGCAAGAACACTGAAGCTTTCTTT
>TRBV5-8|TRBD1|NA|TRBJ1-4
CASSGTGGANEKLFF
TGTGCCAGCAGCGGTACAGGGGGAGCTAATGAAAAACTGTTTTTT
>TRBV5-1|NA|NA|TRBJ2-7
CASSLRSGQWGEQYF
TGCGCCAGCAGCCTGAGGAGCGGGCAGTGGGGCGAGCAGTACTTC
>TRBV7-2|NA|NA|TRBJ2-6
CASSSQVISGANVLTF
TGTGCCAGCAGCTCCCAGGTGATCTCTGGGGCCAACGTCCTGACTTTC
>TRBV7-2|TRBD2|NA|TRBJ2-1
CASSPGVAGGNEQFF
TGTGCCAGCAGCCCCGGGGTAGCGGGGGGCAATGAGCAGTTCTTC
>TRBV19|TRBD1|NA|TRBJ2-4
CASRGQELAKNIQYF
TGTGCCAGTAGGGGACAGGAATTAGCCAAAAACATTCAGTACTTC
>TRBV5-1|NA|NA|TRBJ1-2
CASREANYGYTF
TGCGCCAGCCGGGAAGCTAACTATGGCTACACCTTC
>TRBV19|TRBD2|NA|TRBJ2-7
CASSIERGYEQYF
TGTGCCAGTAGTATAGAGCGGGGGTACGAGCAGTACTTC
>TRBV5-1|TRBD2|NA|TRBJ2-3
CASSYPSPGGPEDTQYF
TGCGCCAGCAGTTACCCCTCCCCGGGGGGGCCCGAAGATACGCAGTATTTT
>TRBV5-4|NA|NA|TRBJ1-2
CASSFRDIARGPYGYTF
TGTGCCAGCAGCTTCCGGGACATAGCTCGAGGACCTTATGGCTACACCTTC
>TRBV29-1|TRBD1|once|TRBJ1-2
CSAPRSGQGNYGYTF
TGCAGCGCCCCCAGGAGTGGACAGGGGAACTATGGCTACACCTTC
>TRBV2|TRBD1|NA|TRBJ1-5
CASSDGSGGQPQHF
TGTGCCAGCAGTGACGGGTCAGGGGGTCAGCCCCAGCATTTT